The 20 T cell receptor beta chains reported below all come from one sample, sequenced in a study of human T cells and chemical hapten exposure (dated by TCRdb to the early 2020s). The sample's time point label, decoded: pre-sensitization, week 0. The treatment or condition label for this specimen denotes: therapeutic diphenylcyclopropenone sensitization with weekly scalp DPC. Preparation of the library involved RACE. Reads for this sample came from a NextSeq 500. The public reads were quality trimmed at Q25 with fastp and then assembled into clones with MiXCR by TCRdb, keeping productive beta chains. Each CDR3 protein appears once, grouped with its most common genes and DNA. The sample profile shows roughly 260,000 distinct CDR3 sequences; more than 6.5% of them were found once. Clones ranked in the top ten supply 2.3% of the sample. The input for sequencing was whole blood, taken in connection with sensitization to the hapten diphenylcyclopropenone (DPC). The receptors derive from a woman in her thirties or forties with alopecia areata. Some clones in this sample may be carry-over from other donors' samples.

This clonotype was found a few times. The gene calls are TRBV27 and TRBJ1-1, with 7 nucleotides matching TRBD1. This CDR3 is built from 16 residues. V lost 3 bases, J lost 0 bases, and 7 bases stayed unmatched. CDR1 MNHEY and CDR2 SMNVEV come from the germline V gene (reference sequence). In nucleotides, the CDR3 is TGTGCCAGCAGTTTTAGGACAGGTGGCATGAACACTGAAGCTTTCTTT. Translating gives CASSFRTGGMNTEAFF.

V is TRBV7-9 and J is TRBJ2-3; a possible D gene is TRBD1 (6 bases). From germline, CDR1 is SEHNR and CDR2 FQNEAQ (reference sequence). This CDR3 has 12 residues. V lost 5 bases, J lost 5 bases, and 8 bases lay in between. The CDR3 sequence is CASSEGGDTQYF. For the CDR3, the DNA is TGTGCCAGCAGCGAAGGGGGAGATACGCAGTATTTT. Variable domain in full (rest from reference TRBV7-9 and TRBJ2-3): DTGVSQNPRHKITKRGQNVTFRCDPISEHNRLYWYRQTLGQGPEFLTYFQNEAQLEKSRLLSDRFSAERPKGSFSTLEIQRTEQGDSAMYLCASSEGGDTQYFGPGTRLTVL.

The chain recombines TRBV6-1 with TRBJ1-5, with 8 nucleotides matching TRBD1. Germline CDR1 reads MNHNS; CDR2 reads SASEGT. The CDR3 runs to 14 residues. V was clipped by 5 bases and J by 3 bases; unmatched bases: 3. CDR3 coding DNA: TGTGCCAGCAGTCGGGACAGGACCAATCAGCCCCAGCATTTT. Translated: CASSRDRTNQPQHF.

The rearrangement joins TRBV12-3 or TRBV12-4 to TRBJ2-3; the match to TRBD2 covers 11 bases. The V and J ends lost 5 bases and 5 bases, in that order; junction bases with no gene match: 15. The CDR3 totals 18 residues. The CDR3 region is CASSLRWTSGRGGDTQYF. CDR3 DNA: TGTGCCAGCAGTCTCCGGTGGACTAGCGGGCGGGGGGGAGATACGCAGTATTTT.

The CDR3 is CASSQAGISTDTQYF. The CDR3 region has the DNA TGCGCCAGCAGCCAAGCGGGAATTAGCACAGATACGCAGTATTTT. The chain recombines TRBV5-1 with TRBJ2-3; 7 bases align to TRBD2. The CDR3 runs 15 residues. CDR1 SGHRS and CDR2 YFSETQ come from the germline V gene. With V trimmed by 4 bases and J by 0 bases, 5 bases remained unmatched.

This chain joins TRBV12-3 or TRBV12-4 and TRBJ2-2; TRBD1 matches at 12 bases. This CDR3 spans 13 amino acids. With 6 bases clipped from V and 13 bases from J, the junction kept 6 bases outside the gene matches. CDR3 sequence: CASSPRDRGPLFF. CDR3 nucleotide sequence: TGTGCCAGCAGCCCTCGGGACAGGGGGCCGCTGTTTTTT.

The genes are TRBV7-2 and TRBJ2-7; D is unresolved. Germline CDR1 reads SGHTA; CDR2 reads FQGNSA. V was shortened by 3 bases and J by 3 bases, with 18 bases between the two germline ends. The CDR3 has 16 amino acids. Written as DNA, the CDR3 is TGTGCCAGCAGCTTCGCACTGGGAATAAGGAGCTACGAGCAGTACTTC. Translating gives CASSFALGIRSYEQYF.

The genes are TRBV5-1 and TRBJ2-5; possibly TRBD1 or TRBD2 for D (5 bases each). Looked up from germline, CDR1 is SGHRS and CDR2 is YFSETQ. This CDR3 is 15 amino acids long. V lost 0 bases, J lost 5 bases, and 14 bases lay in between. The CDR3 is CASSLATTEGETQYF. CDR3 bases: TGCGCCAGCAGCTTGGCCACGACAGAGGGGGAGACCCAGTACTTC.

This chain connects TRBV5-5 to TRBJ1-2; 9 nucleotides agree with TRBD1. The CDR3 consists of 15 residues. V shed 1 base and J 2 bases; nucleotides not matched to a gene: 3. The germline V gene encodes CDR1 SGHKS and CDR2 YYEKEE (reference sequence). The CDR3 here is CASSLTTGGNYGYTF. The CDR3 nucleotides read TGTGCCAGCAGCTTGACCACAGGGGGCAACTATGGCTACACCTTC. The full variable domain, rest sourced from reference TRBV5-5 and TRBJ1-2, is DAGVTQSPTHLIKTRGQQVTLRCSPISGHKSVSWYQQVLGQGPQFIFQYYEKEERGRGNFPDRFSARQFPNYSSELNVNALLLGDSALYLCASSLTTGGNYGYTFGSGTRLTVV.

The chain employs TRBV20-1 and TRBJ2-3; TRBD2 might be the D (5 bases). The CDR3 length is 14 residues. Germline V lookup: CDR1 DFQATT, CDR2 SNEGSKA (reference sequence). V lost 3 bases and J lost 2, with 12 bases in between. CDR3 amino acids: CSASRGSPTDTQYF. CDR3 sequence (DNA): TGCAGTGCTAGTCGTGGGAGTCCCACAGATACGCAGTATTTT.

This clonotype was counted ten times or more. The V and J genes are TRBV6-6 and TRBJ1-2; D gene uncertain. Germline CDR1 MNHNY, CDR2 SVGAGI (reference sequence). The CDR3 sequence is 18 residues long. The V end lost 6 bases, the J end lost 0 bases, and 23 bases lay between the germline ends. The CDR3 region is CASSHAPPGPLANYGYTF. The CDR3 DNA reads as TGTGCCAGCAGCCACGCTCCCCCGGGTCCATTAGCTAACTATGGCTACACCTTC.

V and J are TRBV7-2 and TRBJ1-1, with D unclear. Germline V gives CDR1 SGHTA, CDR2 FQGNSA. The CDR3 runs to 12 residues. V lost 2 bases to trimming and J lost 6 bases, with 7 bases between them. CDR3 DNA: TGTGCCAGCAGCTTACTGGCCGCTGAAGCTTTCTTT. It specifies CASSLLAAEAFF.

V usage is TRBV25-1 and J usage is TRBJ1-5; perhaps TRBD1 as D (5 bases). CDR1 MGHDK and CDR2 SYGVNS come from the germline V gene. V was cut by 4 bases and J by 12 bases, with 10 bases left in between. The CDR3 consists of 11 residues. As DNA, the CDR3 is TGTGCCAGCAGTGGGGGGGTCTTCCAGCATTTT. Its translation is CASSGGVFQHF. Together with reference TRBV25-1 and TRBJ1-5, the CDR3 gives the full variable domain: EADIYQTPRYLVIGTGKKITLECSQTMGHDKMYWYQQDPGMELHLIHYSYGVNSTEKGDLSSESTVSRIRTEHFPLTLESARPSHTSQYLCASSGGVFQHFGDGTRLSIL.

This clonotype was counted between two and nine times. The chain is built from TRBV5-1 and TRBJ2-1; no firm D call. There are 14 residues in the CDR3. Germline-derived CDR1 and CDR2 are SGHRS and YFSETQ. V lost 2 bases, J lost 8 bases, and 14 bases lay in between. The CDR3 sequence is CASSFGPFEDEQFF. The DNA of the CDR3 is TGCGCCAGCAGCTTTGGCCCCTTTGAAGATGAGCAGTTCTTC.

There are a few counts of this clonotype. The J gene is TRBJ1-2, the V gene TRBV6-2 or TRBV6-3, with TRBD1 as a possible D gene (6 bases). Trimming removed 4 bases at V and 4 bases at J, with 16 bases between. The CDR3 is 15 residues long. Germline loops: CDR1 MNHEY, CDR2 SVGEGT. The CDR3 DNA is TGTGCCAGCAGTTCCCCGGGACACGGAATCTATGGCTACACCTTC. Translated: CASSSPGHGIYGYTF.

This clonotype was seen only a few times. The rearrangement links TRBV7-2 to TRBJ2-5, with D perhaps given as TRBD1 or TRBD2 (5 bases each). The germline V and J ends were trimmed by 6 bases and 4 bases, with 12 bases remaining between them. CDR1 is SGHTA, CDR2 FQGNSA, per germline. The CDR3 length is 13 residues. CDR3 amino acids: CASSPGAGETQYF. CDR3 in DNA: TGTGCCAGCAGTCCCGGGGCCGGAGAGACCCAGTACTTC.

This clonotype has a handful of counts. This chain links TRBV12-3 or TRBV12-4 with TRBJ2-2; 8 bases align to TRBD2. With 3 bases clipped from V and 4 bases from J, the junction kept 7 bases outside the gene matches. This CDR3 region has 16 residues. In DNA form, the CDR3 reads TGTGCCAGCAGTTTGGTAGCGGGGTCGGGCACCGGGGAGCTGTTTTTT. It codes for CASSLVAGSGTGELFF.

In this sample, this clonotype turned up a few times. The chain carries TRBV12-3 or TRBV12-4 and TRBJ2-3; D ambiguous. V lost 2 bases to trimming and J lost 4 bases, with 13 bases between them. CDR3 length equals 15 residues. This CDR3 is CASSLMGYRADTQYF. CDR3 nucleotides: TGTGCCAGCAGTTTAATGGGCTACCGAGCAGATACGCAGTATTTT.

In its sample, this clonotype was seen many times. The chain links TRBV6-5 to TRBJ2-7; D call uncertain. This CDR3 comprises 12 residues. The V gene's germline CDR1 is MNHEY and CDR2 SVGAGI. V was pared by 0 bases and J by 5 bases, with 5 bases between. The CDR3 spells CASSYSADEQYF. In nucleotides, the CDR3 is TGTGCCAGCAGTTACTCGGCGGACGAGCAGTACTTC.

The chain couples TRBV7-9 to TRBJ1-6; no clear D. V was shortened by 8 bases and J by 7 bases, with 6 bases between the two germline ends. This CDR3 has 11 residues. Germline V gene sequence: CDR1 SEHNR, CDR2 FQNEAQ (reference sequence). This CDR3 reads CASGGNSPLHF. Written as DNA, the CDR3 is TGTGCCAGCGGAGGCAATTCACCCCTCCACTTT.